These 29 T cell receptor beta chains were sequenced from one sample in a study of T cells in localized non-small cell lung cancer. Profiling relied on immunoSEQ multiplex PCR, and the TCRdb table lists in-frame clones only, not all of them. The table lists 45,000 to 55,000 clones, 86% of them singletons, with 18% in the top ten. The input for sequencing was peripheral blood, taken before any cancer treatment. The receptors originated from a male donor aged 60 or over with stage III squamous cell lung carcinoma.

The chain recombines TRBV19 with TRBJ2-6; D not resolved. The CDR3 spans 15 residues. The V end was cut by 2 bases, the J end by 0 bases, with 5 bases between. CDR1 and CDR2 (germline): LNHDA, SQIVND (reference sequence). As DNA, the CDR3 is TGTGCCAGTAGTATACGAAGCTCTGGGGCCAACGTCCTGACTTTC. Protein product: CASSIRSSGANVLTF.

J is TRBJ1-5 and V is TRBV6-1, with D maybe TRBD1 (6 bases). Germline CDR1 MNHNS, CDR2 SASEGT. The CDR3 totals 13 residues. The ends were cut back, 6 bases at V and 4 bases at J, with 10 bases in the middle. CDR3 loop: CASSGQINQPQHF. CDR3 bases: TGTGCCAGCAGCGGACAGATTAATCAGCCCCAGCATTTT.

The V and J genes are TRBV18 and TRBJ1-1, with D unresolved. The CDR3 sequence is 14 residues long. CDR1 is KGHSH, CDR2 LQKENI, per germline. V dropped 6 bases and J dropped 1 base, with 12 bases sitting between them. The CDR3 nucleotides are TGTGCCAGCTCTAGTGTAAGTGAGAACACTGAAGCTTTCTTT. This translates into CASSSVSENTEAFF.

The chain has TRBV27 and TRBJ2-1; D is undetermined. The V gene's germline CDR1 is MNHEY and CDR2 SMNVEV (reference sequence). This CDR3 is 13 amino acids long. The V end was cut by 4 bases, the J end by 7 bases, with 11 bases between. CDR3 sequence reads: CASSYGISNEQFF. DNA for the CDR3: TGTGCCAGCAGTTACGGCATTTCGAATGAGCAGTTCTTC.

CDR3 loop: CASQGTGSMNTEAFF. In DNA form, the CDR3 reads TGTGCCAGCCAAGGTACGGGGTCTATGAACACTGAAGCTTTCTTT. The chain combines TRBV27 with TRBJ1-1, with no clear D. The germline V and J ends were trimmed by 8 bases and 0 bases, with 16 bases remaining between them. The CDR3 runs 15 residues. CDR1 and CDR2 from the germline V gene are MNHEY and SMNVEV (reference sequence).

This clone was detected once. This chain uses TRBV11-2 with TRBJ2-3; no clear D. The CDR3 extends over 17 amino acids. Germline V gives CDR1 SGHAT, CDR2 FQNNGV. V dropped 3 bases and J dropped 0 bases, with 16 bases sitting between them. The CDR3 region is CASSLRAGETSTDTQYF. The CDR3, as DNA: TGTGCCAGCAGCTTGCGCGCAGGAGAAACTAGCACAGATACGCAGTATTTT.

V gene TRBV28 combines with J gene TRBJ2-7; D possibly corresponds to TRBD2 (7 bases). Germline loops: CDR1 MDHEN, CDR2 SYDVKM. Trimming removed 11 bases from V and 1 base from J, with 18 bases in between. This CDR3 is 14 amino acids long. This CDR3 reads CAGPGEGSSYEQYF. The CDR3 DNA reads as TGTGCCGGGCCAGGGGAGGGATCTTCCTACGAGCAGTACTTC.

The count of this clone is one. The chain joins TRBV6-6 to TRBJ2-3; TRBD1 might be the D (6 bases). Germline V gene sequence: CDR1 MNHNY, CDR2 SVGAGI (reference sequence). Deletions cut 4 bases from V and 5 bases from J, with 16 bases between. The CDR3 has 15 amino acids. CDR3 region: CASSFRGPDRDTQYF. The CDR3 nucleotides are TGTGCCAGCAGTTTCAGGGGACCCGATAGAGATACGCAGTATTTT.

J is TRBJ1-1 and V is TRBV5-1; 9 nucleotides agree with TRBD1. Trimming at V came to 3 bases and at J to 4 bases, leaving 7 bases not matched to a gene. Germline CDR1 reads SGHRS; CDR2 reads YFSETQ. This CDR3 region has 15 residues. In DNA form, the CDR3 reads TGCGCCAGCAGCTACACACAGGGGGCGTCCACTGAAGCTTTCTTT. Translated: CASSYTQGASTEAFF.

V usage is TRBV5-4 and J usage is TRBJ2-7; D call uncertain. This CDR3 spans 15 amino acids. The germline gives CDR1 SGHNT, CDR2 YYREEE (reference sequence). Trimming removed 0 bases from V and 0 bases from J, with 10 bases in between. The CDR3 region has the DNA TGTGCCAGCAGCTTGGGCAGGTCCCTCTCCTACGAGCAGTACTTC. The encoded protein is CASSLGRSLSYEQYF.

The rearrangement links TRBV5-1 to TRBJ1-4; possible D gene TRBD1, 6 bases. The V gene's germline CDR1 is SGHRS and CDR2 YFSETQ. This CDR3 is 17 amino acids long. V was trimmed by 4 bases and J by 0 bases, leaving 16 bases between them. The CDR3 here is CASSGGQLLATNEKLFF. CDR3 DNA sequence: TGCGCCAGCAGCGGAGGACAGCTACTTGCAACTAATGAAAAACTGTTTTTT.

This clone appeared a single time. The chain carries TRBV5-1 and TRBJ2-5, with TRBD1 matching over 8 bases. This CDR3 spans 15 amino acids. V shed 4 bases and J 3 bases; nucleotides not matched to a gene: 8. The V gene's germline CDR1 is SGHRS and CDR2 YFSETQ. CDR3 DNA sequence: TGCGCCAGCAGCCGTAGGACAGGGTCGGAAGAGACCCAGTACTTC. Encoded protein: CASSRRTGSEETQYF.

This clone has just one count. This chain links TRBV5-4 with TRBJ2-5; TRBD1 is a possible D gene (5 bases). V was trimmed by 4 bases and J by 1 base, leaving 14 bases between them. The germline CDR1 and CDR2 sequences are SGHNT and YYREEE (reference sequence). CDR3 size: 15 residues. The CDR3 DNA follows: TGTGCCAGCAGCCCGCGCAGGGTCGGCCAAGAGACCCAGTACTTC. It translates to CASSPRRVGQETQYF.

The rearrangement uses TRBV14 and TRBJ1-6; D unclear. V was trimmed by 0 bases and J by 9 bases, leaving 9 bases between them. The germline V gene encodes CDR1 SGHDN and CDR2 FVKESK. The CDR3 covers 14 residues. The CDR3 loop is CASSQDSRFSPLHF. CDR3 nucleotide sequence: TGTGCCAGCAGCCAAGATTCCAGATTTTCACCCCTCCACTTT.

The V and J genes are TRBV28 and TRBJ1-5; D possibly corresponds to TRBD1 (6 bases). The CDR3 has 15 amino acids. Trimming pared 4 bases from V and 1 base from J, leaving 11 bases between. CDR1 is MDHEN and CDR2 is SYDVKM in the germline V gene. The CDR3 sequence: CASSSYRASNQPQHF. CDR3 nucleotide sequence: TGTGCCAGCAGTTCCTACAGGGCCAGCAATCAGCCCCAGCATTTT.

The genes are TRBV7-9 and TRBJ2-7; 12 positions agree with TRBD2. The CDR3 has 18 residues. The V gene's germline CDR1 is SEHNR and CDR2 FQNEAQ (reference sequence). The trim removed 4 bases at V and 5 bases at J, leaving 15 bases unmatched. The CDR3 here is CASSSPLARTSGIHEQYF. The CDR3 region has the DNA TGTGCCAGCAGCTCTCCCCTCGCAAGGACTAGCGGGATTCACGAGCAGTACTTC.

The gene calls are TRBV19 and TRBJ2-5, with D perhaps matching TRBD1 (6 bases). Germline loops: CDR1 LNHDA, CDR2 SQIVND (reference sequence). This CDR3 comprises 14 residues. V was shortened by 6 bases and J by 2 bases, with 13 bases between the two germline ends. CDR3 in DNA: TGTGCCAGTAGCATGGGGACACCACAAGAGACCCAGTACTTC. Encoded protein: CASSMGTPQETQYF.

The chain is built from TRBV18 and TRBJ2-2, with no clear D. V was cut by 4 bases and J by 1 base, with 1 base left in between. The CDR3 length is 12 residues. Germline CDR1 KGHSH, CDR2 LQKENI. In DNA form, the CDR3 reads TGTGCCAGCTCACTGAACACCGGGGAGCTGTTTTTT. It codes for CASSLNTGELFF.

The gene calls are TRBV4-1 and TRBJ1-6, with a tentative D call TRBD1 (6 bases). The CDR3 consists of 16 residues. Trimming pared 4 bases from V and 0 bases from J, leaving 10 bases between. Germline V gives CDR1 MGHRA, CDR2 YSYEKL. The CDR3 DNA sequence: TGCGCCAGCAGCCCTACAGGGAGCTCCTATAATTCACCCCTCCACTTT. This encodes CASSPTGSSYNSPLHF.

This clone was counted only a few times. This chain connects TRBV28 to TRBJ1-1; no firm D call. Germline assignment: CDR1 MDHEN and CDR2 SYDVKM. The CDR3 consists of 12 residues. The V end was cut by 5 bases, the J end by 1 base, with 5 bases between. The CDR3 reads CASSAGNTEAFF. The CDR3, as DNA: TGTGCCAGCAGTGCGGGGAACACTGAAGCTTTCTTT.

The rearrangement uses TRBV7-3 and TRBJ2-1; D may be TRBD2 (7 bases). CDR3 length: 15 amino acids. Germline loops: CDR1 SGHTA, CDR2 FQGTGA. V dropped 2 bases and J dropped 6 bases, with 14 bases sitting between them. This CDR3 is CASSLALAGANEQFF. The CDR3 bases are TGTGCCAGCAGCTTAGCCTTGGCGGGGGCCAATGAGCAGTTCTTC.

The rearrangement joins TRBV14 to TRBJ2-7; D remains unclear. The CDR3 consists of 13 residues. CDR1 and CDR2 from the germline V gene are SGHDN and FVKESK. Between the trimmed V and J ends, which lost 1 base and 4 bases, there was a span of 8 bases. In DNA, the CDR3 is TGTGCCAGCAGCCAAGTTACGGCTTACGAGCAGTACTTC. Translation: CASSQVTAYEQYF.

The chain uses TRBV5-1 and TRBJ2-1; 7 nucleotides agree with TRBD2. The germline V gene encodes CDR1 SGHRS and CDR2 YFSETQ. V lost 2 bases and J lost 4; bases outside the gene matches: 9. The CDR3 is 16 residues long. The CDR3 sequence: CASSFGVNSGYNEQFF. DNA for the CDR3: TGCGCCAGCAGCTTCGGGGTTAATAGCGGGTACAATGAGCAGTTCTTC.

This chain connects TRBV5-1 to TRBJ2-7; no definite D call. The CDR3 runs 19 residues. With 0 bases removed from V and 3 bases from J, the gap between germline ends came to 25 bases. Germline lookup yields CDR1 SGHRS and CDR2 YFSETQ. The CDR3 DNA is TGCGCCAGCAGCTTGGGTTGGGGAATGCCGGGCCTGGATATCTACGAGCAGTACTTC. Translation gives CASSLGWGMPGLDIYEQYF.

V and J are TRBV14 and TRBJ2-6, with unresolved D. The V gene lost 1 base and the J gene lost 2 bases, with 12 bases spanning the gap. This CDR3 has 17 amino acids. Per germline, CDR1 SGHDN and CDR2 FVKESK. The CDR3 reads CASSQGLGLTGANVLTF. CDR3 in DNA: TGTGCCAGCAGCCAAGGTCTGGGGTTGACTGGGGCCAACGTCCTGACTTTC.

This chain uses TRBV6-1 with TRBJ2-1; 9 positions agree with TRBD2. Losses at the gene ends were 3 bases for V and 15 bases for J; bases not matched to a gene: 9. Per germline, CDR1 MNHNS and CDR2 SASEGT. The CDR3 spans 13 residues. This CDR3 reads CASSESRTSALFF. The CDR3 nucleotides read TGTGCCAGCAGTGAGAGCCGGACTAGCGCGTTGTTCTTC.

This clone was picked up one time. The chain is built from TRBV9 and TRBJ1-5, with TRBD1 matching over 11 bases. This CDR3 is built from 16 residues. V lost 3 bases and J lost 3; bases outside the gene matches: 5. Germline V gene lookup returns CDR1 SGDLS and CDR2 YYNGEE. CDR3 residues: CASSAGTGGINQPQHF. CDR3 in DNA: TGTGCCAGCAGCGCCGGGACAGGGGGTATCAATCAGCCCCAGCATTTT.

The chain is built from TRBV7-2 and TRBJ1-5; TRBD1 matches 10 bases. This CDR3 spans 18 amino acids. CDR1 and CDR2 from the germline V gene are SGHTA and FQGNSA. J gave up 2 bases and V 1 base, and 8 bases lay outside the gene matches. CDR3 in amino acids: CASSLGGQGERRNQPQHF. CDR3 DNA: TGTGCCAGCAGCTTAGGTGGACAGGGGGAAAGGCGCAATCAGCCCCAGCATTTT.

The sample holds a few counts of this clone. The V call is TRBV5-1, the J call TRBJ1-6; 8 bases map to TRBD1. CDR1 and CDR2 (germline): SGHRS, YFSETQ. The CDR3 covers 15 residues. The ends lost 2 bases at V and 8 bases at J; junction bases unmatched: 6. The CDR3 region is CASSFRTGTDSPLHF. The CDR3 nucleotides read TGCGCCAGCAGCTTCCGGACAGGGACGGATTCACCCCTCCACTTT.